These 21 T cell receptor beta chains share one sample of origin, sequenced in a study of identical twins (dated by TCRdb to the mid-2010s). The library was produced with 5' RACE. This sample was sequenced with an Illumina HiSeq 2000. TCRdb ran its own pipeline on the public reads, namely fastp trimming at Q25 and MiXCR clone calling, and kept in-frame beta chains. Rows with a matching CDR3 protein are joined into one entry that keeps the most common DNA and genes. The sample includes hundreds of thousands of distinct CDR3 sequences, with roughly 20% observed a single time. The ten largest clones represent roughly 4% of the sample. These same records also appear under a second study, on T cells expressing NK-cell markers.

The sample comprised PBMCs. The receptors were gathered from a woman younger than 35 in good health.

This clonotype has at least ten counts. The V call is TRBV3-1, the J call TRBJ2-7; the match to TRBD1 covers 7 bases. Germline CDR1 LGHDT, CDR2 YNNKEL (reference sequence). V lost 3 bases to trimming and J lost 7 bases; unmatched junction nucleotides: 3. The CDR3 has 12 residues. The CDR3 DNA is TGTGCCAGCAGCCAGACACAGGGGGAGCAGTACTTC. It specifies CASSQTQGEQYF.

The chain recombines TRBV28 with TRBJ2-2, with D hard to call. CDR3 length: 14 amino acids. Per the germline V gene, CDR1 is MDHEN and CDR2 is SYDVKM. V dropped 2 bases and J dropped 5 bases, with 9 bases sitting between them. Written as DNA, the CDR3 is TGTGCCAGCAGTTTAAATCAGTTTACCGGGGAGCTGTTTTTT. It encodes CASSLNQFTGELFF.

This clonotype has just a few counts. The chain carries TRBV6-5 and TRBJ1-4; D gene ambiguous. The germline gives CDR1 MNHEY, CDR2 SVGAGI. V gave up 3 bases and J gave up 0 bases, with 8 bases separating them. The CDR3 spans 15 residues. As DNA, the CDR3 is TGTGCCAGCAGTTATCGACCAGCAACTAATGAAAAACTGTTTTTT. It translates to CASSYRPATNEKLFF.

The chain joins TRBV20-1 to TRBJ2-1; TRBD2 matches at 7 bases. CDR3 length: 14 amino acids. The J segment lost 3 bases and the V segment lost 1 base, leaving 3 bases of the junction unmatched. The germline gives CDR1 DFQATT, CDR2 SNEGSKA (reference sequence). CDR3 nucleotides: TGCAGTGCTAGAGCCGGGGACTACTACAATGAGCAGTTCTTC. Its translation is CSARAGDYYNEQFF.

As to this clonotype: A clone one base away is much larger, so this may be a read error. The chain links TRBV7-9 to TRBJ2-7; the D is unclear. CDR3 length: 11 residues. Germline loops: CDR1 SEHNR, CDR2 FQNEAQ (reference sequence). V dropped 4 bases and J dropped 5 bases, with 6 bases sitting between them. The DNA of the CDR3 is TGTGCCAGCAGCTCTGTCCACGAGCAGTACTTC. This encodes CASSSVHEQYF.

This clonotype was seen a few times. This sequence joins TRBV5-1 and TRBJ1-2; D not resolved. Per the germline V gene, CDR1 is SGHRS and CDR2 is YFSETQ. V was cut by 7 bases and J by 4 bases, with 17 bases left in between. The CDR3 sequence is 14 residues long. CDR3 DNA sequence: TGCGCCAGCGCCCAAGGACGGATCCGCTATGGCTACACCTTC. Its translation is CASAQGRIRYGYTF.

The chain employs TRBV29-1 and TRBJ2-4, with 11 bases matching TRBD2. V trimming: 6 bases; J trimming: 6 bases; junction bases outside the gene matches: 10. This CDR3 contains 15 residues. Germline loops: CDR1 SQVTM, CDR2 ANQGSEA. The CDR3 nucleotides are TGCAGCGTGACCGGGACTAGCGGAAAGGGAAACATTCAGTACTTC. Amino acid sequence: CSVTGTSGKGNIQYF.

This clonotype was seen a handful of times. The chain has TRBV21-1 and TRBJ2-1; the table names TRBD2, a call not compared with the DNA. TRBV21-1 is assigned pseudogene status. This CDR3 has 19 residues. The CDR3 nucleotides read TGTGCCAGCATAAAACACGTGAAAGGACTAGCAAAAGAAGACAATGAGCAGTTCTTC. This codes for CASIKHVKGLAKEDNEQFF.

This chain joins TRBV29-1 and TRBJ2-2; unclear D gene. The CDR3 totals 13 residues. The germline V gene has CDR1 SQVTM and CDR2 ANQGSEA. Trimming pared 7 bases from V and 0 bases from J, leaving 9 bases between. The CDR3 here is CSGAFPNTGELFF. Written as DNA, the CDR3 is TGCAGCGGTGCTTTCCCGAACACCGGGGAGCTGTTTTTT.

The CDR3 sequence is CSAGRANTEAFF. DNA for the CDR3: TGCAGTGCTGGGAGAGCGAACACTGAAGCTTTCTTT. This sequence joins TRBV20-1 and TRBJ1-1; D not resolved. Germline lookup yields CDR1 DFQATT and CDR2 SNEGSKA (reference sequence). V was clipped by 5 bases and J by 1 base, with 8 bases between them. The CDR3 is 12 amino acids.

In this sample, this clonotype turned up a few times. This sequence joins TRBV20-1 and TRBJ2-1; no firm D call. Trimming pared 2 bases from V and 2 bases from J, leaving 13 bases between. CDR3 length equals 15 residues. Germline loops: CDR1 DFQATT, CDR2 SNEGSKA (reference sequence). CDR3 sequence (DNA): TGCAGTGCTAGAATGGCGGTCCGCCCCTACAATGAGCAGTTCTTC. Amino acid sequence: CSARMAVRPYNEQFF.

The V and J genes are TRBV10-3 and TRBJ1-1, with D uncertain. The germline V gene has CDR1 ENHRY and CDR2 SYGVKD. The length of the CDR3 is 12 residues. V lost 3 bases and J lost 3, with 5 bases in between. The CDR3 coding sequence is TGTGCCATCAGTGACACCTACACTGAAGCTTTCTTT. Translating gives CAISDTYTEAFF.

The chain carries TRBV6-1 and TRBJ2-7; weak D call: TRBD2 (6 bases). The ends were cut back, 5 bases at V and 3 bases at J, with 17 bases in the middle. Germline CDR1 reads MNHNS; CDR2 reads SASEGT. This CDR3 comprises 15 residues. CDR3: CASSPVGGIIYEQYF. CDR3 coding DNA: TGTGCCAGCAGTCCCGTTGGCGGGATAATCTACGAGCAGTACTTC.

A remark on this clonotype: The junction departs from germline at one end; a sequencing error may be responsible. The chain joins TRBV15 to TRBJ2-1, with 12 bases matching TRBD2. This CDR3 is built from 17 residues. Germline V gives CDR1 LNHNV, CDR2 YYDKDF (reference sequence). Here the CDR3 reads CASSRVLAGGSYNEQFF. The CDR3 DNA is TGTGCCTCCAGCAGAGTACTAGCGGGAGGTTCCTACAATGAGCAGTTCTTC. Complete variable domain (other parts from reference TRBV15 and TRBJ2-1): DAMVIQNPRYQVTQFGKPVTLSCSQTLNHNVMYWYQQKSSQAPKLLFHYYDKDFNNEADTPDNFQSRRPNTSFCFLDIRSPGLGDTAMYLCASSRVLAGGSYNEQFFGPGTRLTVL.

The chain's CDR3 is CASSPASYQETQYF. The CDR3 bases are TGTGCCAGCAGCCCTGCCAGCTACCAAGAGACCCAGTACTTC. J is TRBJ2-5 and V is TRBV6-1; D unresolved. CDR1 is MNHNS, CDR2 SASEGT, per germline. The CDR3 extends over 14 amino acids. V was cut by 6 bases and J by 0 bases, with 11 bases left in between.

Points on this clonotype: Sequence at one end of the junction differs from germline and may be a read error. The V call is TRBV29-1, the J call TRBJ2-7, with D perhaps TRBD1 (6 bases). From germline, CDR1 is SQVTM and CDR2 ANQGSEA. The CDR3 length is 12 residues. In nucleotides, the CDR3 is TGCAGCGTTGAGCTCCCAGGGGACGAGCAGCACTTC. Protein sequence: CSVELPGDEQHF.

Many counts were recorded for this clonotype. The genes are TRBV7-9 and TRBJ1-2; unclear D gene. The CDR3 is 12 amino acids. CDR1 and CDR2 (germline): SEHNR, FQNEAQ (reference sequence). With 2 bases removed from V and 3 bases from J, the gap between germline ends came to 4 bases. The chain's CDR3 is CASSLRDYGYTF. As DNA, the CDR3 is TGTGCCAGCAGCTTACGGGACTATGGCTACACCTTC.

The gene calls are TRBV7-2 and TRBJ1-2; 8 nucleotides line up with TRBD1. The CDR3 extends over 12 amino acids. With V trimmed by 4 bases and J by 10 bases, 5 bases remained unmatched. Germline V gene lookup returns CDR1 SGHTA and CDR2 FQGNSA. The CDR3, as DNA: TGTGCCAGCAGCTACGCAGGGGGCCTCTACACCTTC. It specifies CASSYAGGLYTF.

J is TRBJ2-2 and V is TRBV13; D may be TRBD1 or TRBD2 (6 bases each). Trimming left V 3 bases short and J 6 bases short, with 11 bases between. CDR1 PRHDT and CDR2 FYEKMQ come from the germline V gene (reference sequence). CDR3 size: 14 residues. The CDR3 sequence is CASSLEGVPGELFF. The CDR3 DNA reads as TGTGCCAGCAGCTTGGAGGGGGTCCCCGGGGAGCTGTTTTTT.

The chain joins TRBV5-1 to TRBJ2-3, with D possibly being TRBD1 (6 bases). The V gene lost 1 base and the J gene lost 5 bases, with 11 bases spanning the gap. The V gene's germline CDR1 is SGHRS and CDR2 YFSETQ. The CDR3 length is 14 residues. The CDR3: CASSLKQGIDTQYF. The CDR3, as DNA: TGCGCCAGCAGCTTGAAACAGGGCATAGATACGCAGTATTTT. Full variable domain (outside the CDR3, taken from reference TRBV5-1 and TRBJ2-3): KAGVTQTPRYLIKTRGQQVTLSCSPISGHRSVSWYQQTPGQGLQFLFEYFSETQRNKGNFPGRFSGRQFSNSRSEMNVSTLELGDSALYLCASSLKQGIDTQYFGPGTRLTVL.

This chain connects TRBV7-9 to TRBJ1-4, with D possibly being TRBD1 (5 bases). Germline values: CDR1 SEHNR, CDR2 FQNEAQ (reference sequence). Between the trimmed V and J ends, which lost 5 bases and 7 bases, there was a span of 23 bases. The CDR3 totals 17 residues. This CDR3 reads CASSLNSPGLEIEKLFF. CDR3 DNA: TGTGCCAGCAGCCTAAACTCCCCAGGGCTGGAGATTGAAAAACTGTTTTTT.